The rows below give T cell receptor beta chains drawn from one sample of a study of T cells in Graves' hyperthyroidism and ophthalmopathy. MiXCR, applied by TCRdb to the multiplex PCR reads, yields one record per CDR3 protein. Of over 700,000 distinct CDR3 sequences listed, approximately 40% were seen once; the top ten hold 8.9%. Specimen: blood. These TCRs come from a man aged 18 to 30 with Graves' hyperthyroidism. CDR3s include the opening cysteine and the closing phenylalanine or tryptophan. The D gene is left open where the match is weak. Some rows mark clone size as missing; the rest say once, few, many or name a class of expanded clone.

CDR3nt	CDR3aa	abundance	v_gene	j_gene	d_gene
TGTGCCAGCAGCCTCGGGACTACTCCCCGAGAGACCCAGTACTTC	CASSLGTTPRETQYF	few	TRBV7-9	TRBJ2-5	TRBD2
TGTGCCAGCAGCCTCCGGGACAGGGAACTAGGGGGCTACACCTTC	CASSLRDRELGGYTF	NA	TRBV2	TRBJ1-2	TRBD1
TGTGCCAGCAGCCCCCGGGGCTCGAACGCCGTATATTTT	CASSPRGSNAVYF	NA	TRBV9	TRBJ1-3	NA
TGCAGCGTTGAAGTCCAGGGGCAGCCCCAGTACTTC	CSVEVQGQPQYF	few	TRBV29-1	TRBJ2-5	NA
TGTGCCAGCAGCCCTATAGGGATCATGGGATACACTGAAGCTTTCTTT	CASSPIGIMGYTEAFF	NA	TRBV7-2	TRBJ1-1	NA
TGTGCCAGCAGCGGCGGGACCGAGAATGAAAAACTGTTTTTT	CASSGGTENEKLFF	many	TRBV9	TRBJ1-4	NA
TGTGCCAGCAGTGGACTAGCGGGAGGGCCGACGGGTGGCACCGGGGAGCTGTTTTTT	CASSGLAGGPTGGTGELFF	NA	TRBV25-1	TRBJ2-2	TRBD2
TGTGCCAGCAGCTTAAATTTTTGGACCTCTGAGACCCAGTACTTC	CASSLNFWTSETQYF	NA	TRBV7-9	TRBJ2-5	NA
TGCAGGATAACAGGAAACTACGAGCAGTACTTC	CRITGNYEQYF	NA	TRBV29-1	TRBJ2-7	NA
TGTGCCAGCAGTTCTCCTCCAGGCGGGTCAGAGACCCAGTACTTC	CASSSPPGGSETQYF	NA	TRBV6-5	TRBJ2-5	NA
TGTGCCAGTACTAGCGGGGGACAGTACGAGCAGTACTTC	CASTSGGQYEQYF	NA	TRBV2	TRBJ2-7	TRBD2
TGCAGTGCCAGTAAAGGGGGGCCGAATGAAAAACTGTTTTTT	CSASKGGPNEKLFF	NA	TRBV20-1	TRBJ1-4	NA
TGTGCCAGCAGCCAAGACAGGGGTAGCGAGCAGTACTTC	CASSQDRGSEQYF	many	TRBV14	TRBJ2-7	NA
TGCAGCGTTAAAGTCCCCAGTGGCTCCTACGAGCAGTACTTC	CSVKVPSGSYEQYF	many	TRBV29-1	TRBJ2-7	NA
TGCAGCGTTGAAGTTCAGGGTACTGAAGCTTTCTTT	CSVEVQGTEAFF	many	TRBV29-1	TRBJ1-1	NA
TGCAGTACGAGGGGCCAGAACACCGGGGAGCTGTTTTTT	CSTRGQNTGELFF	NA	TRBV29-1	TRBJ2-2	NA
TGTGCCAGCAGCTTAGTGACAGGGACCTTGAACACTGAAGCTTTCTTT	CASSLVTGTLNTEAFF	NA	TRBV7-9	TRBJ1-1	TRBD1
TGTGCCAGCAGCGCCGGGGGCTCTCAGGGGACCCAGTACTTC	CASSAGGSQGTQYF	few	TRBV7-2	TRBJ2-5	NA
TGTGCCAGCAGCTCACCAACAGGGGTCTCACCCCTCCACTTT	CASSSPTGVSPLHF	few	TRBV7-2	TRBJ1-6	TRBD1
TGTGCCAGCAGCTCCTGGGATGAAGCTTTCTTT	CASSSWDEAFF	NA	TRBV7-8	TRBJ1-1	NA
TGTGCCAGCAGTGACATGGGCCGAGGGTCTTCGGAGACCCAGTACTTC	CASSDMGRGSSETQYF	NA	TRBV6-4	TRBJ2-5	NA
TGTGCCAGCAGCTTAGGCCCCAGGGGTTACACTGAAGCTTTCTTT	CASSLGPRGYTEAFF	many	TRBV7-9	TRBJ1-1	NA
TGTGCCACCAGTGCCACGACTAGCAACACCGGGGCCAACGTCCTGACTTTC	CATSATTSNTGANVLTF	NA	TRBV24-1	TRBJ2-6	TRBD2
TGTGCCAGTACCCGCGGATGGAGCTCCTATAATTCACCCCTCCACTTT	CASTRGWSSYNSPLHF	many	TRBV19	TRBJ1-6	NA
TGCGCCAGCAGCGGAAGTAACATAAACACTGAAGCTTTCTTT	CASSGSNINTEAFF	NA	TRBV5-1	TRBJ1-1	NA
TGTGCCAGCAGTGAGGATGCTGGAGGGACTGAAGCTTTCTTT	CASSEDAGGTEAFF	many	TRBV2	TRBJ1-1	NA
TGTGCCAGCAGTTTGGGGACGGCCTACACCTTC	CASSLGTAYTF	NA	TRBV12-3/TRBV12-4	TRBJ1-2	NA
TGTGCCAGCGGCGACGGGTCAGAGGCCCAGTACTTC	CASGDGSEAQYF	NA	TRBV7-3	TRBJ2-5	NA
TGCAGCGTTGAAGATCTTTCAGGGCACGGCTACGAGCAGTACTTC	CSVEDLSGHGYEQYF	NA	TRBV29-1	TRBJ2-7	NA
TGCAGCGCTAAGCGGGAAGACCGCACCGGGGACACTGAAGCTTTCTTT	CSAKREDRTGDTEAFF	NA	TRBV29-1	TRBJ1-1	NA
TGCAGCTTGGAGGGGAGGGGCTATGGCTACACCTTC	CSLEGRGYGYTF	NA	TRBV29-1	TRBJ1-2	NA
TGTGCCAGCAGCTTAGAAGGTCAGTACGGCGGGTCGGCCTACGAGCAGTACTTC	CASSLEGQYGGSAYEQYF	NA	TRBV7-9	TRBJ2-7	NA
TGTGCCAGCAGCTCGCCCCGGGACCGAGCCTACGAGCAGTACTTC	CASSSPRDRAYEQYF	few	TRBV9	TRBJ2-7	NA
TGTGCCAGCAGCTTAGGTGGGGGGTGGGATGGCTACACCTTC	CASSLGGGWDGYTF	NA	TRBV7-6	TRBJ1-2	NA
TGTGCCAGCTGTCCATTGGTAGGGGCTAACTATGGCTACACCTTC	CASCPLVGANYGYTF	NA	TRBV6-5	TRBJ1-2	NA
TGTGCCAGCAGCCGTACAGGGCTAGAAGAGACCCAGTACTTC	CASSRTGLEETQYF	many	TRBV7-3	TRBJ2-5	NA
TGTGCCAGCAGTGAAGGGGGGAGCGGCTATGGCTACACCTTC	CASSEGGSGYGYTF	NA	TRBV25-1	TRBJ1-2	NA
TGTGCCAGCAGCCCCGATGGAGGGGTCGGGACTGAAGCTTTCTTT	CASSPDGGVGTEAFF	NA	TRBV6-6	TRBJ1-1	NA
TGTGCCAGCAGCCCCGGACAGGGAGGTAGCGAGCAGTACTTC	CASSPGQGGSEQYF	few	TRBV7-9	TRBJ2-7	TRBD1
TGTGCCAGCAGCTTACCGGACGGGGAGCTGTTTTTT	CASSLPDGELFF	NA	TRBV13	TRBJ2-2	NA
TGCGCCAGCAGCTCCACACTAGCGGAAAGCTCCTACGAGCAGTACTTC	CASSSTLAESSYEQYF	few	TRBV5-1	TRBJ2-7	TRBD2
TGTGCCAGCATCCTCCTGACAGGGCTATATGGCTACACCTTC	CASILLTGLYGYTF	NA	TRBV7-2	TRBJ1-2	TRBD1
TGTGCCAGCAGCGGAGAAAGAGCGGGATTGGCCGAGCAGTACTTC	CASSGERAGLAEQYF	NA	TRBV5-6	TRBJ2-7	TRBD2
TGTGCCAGCAGCACTTTAGGGGGGCTGACCTACGAGCAGTACTTC	CASSTLGGLTYEQYF	many	TRBV14	TRBJ2-7	NA
TGTGCCAGCACAAGCACCCACCCAGGCACCGGGGAGCTGTTTTTT	CASTSTHPGTGELFF	NA	TRBV2	TRBJ2-2	NA
TGTGCCAGCAGCTTAGACCCGGGGGCCAACACCCAGTACTTC	CASSLDPGANTQYF	many	TRBV7-3	TRBJ2-5	NA
TGTGCCAGCAGACTGACAGGGGCTTATTCACCCCTCCACTTT	CASRLTGAYSPLHF	many	TRBV2	TRBJ1-6	TRBD1
TGTGCCAGCAGCCTGACTAGCGGGGGGGCCTATGGGTCCACCGGGGAGCTGTTTTTT	CASSLTSGGAYGSTGELFF	NA	TRBV2	TRBJ2-2	TRBD2
TGTGCCAGCAGCCCAAACAGGGAGGCTAACTATGGCTACACCTTC	CASSPNREANYGYTF	NA	TRBV7-9	TRBJ1-2	NA
TGTGCCAGCAGCCCAATCGGGGAGGCTGAAGCTTTCTTT	CASSPIGEAEAFF	many	TRBV7-8	TRBJ1-1	NA
TGCGCCAGCAGCCAAGAAGCGGTCGCTCTTTCACCCCTCCACTTT	CASSQEAVALSPLHF	NA	TRBV7-9	TRBJ1-6	NA
TGCAGTGCTAGCAGGGCTTACGAGCAGTACTTC	CSASRAYEQYF	many	TRBV20-1	TRBJ2-7	NA
TGCAGTGCTAGTGTCCCTAAGGGCAATCAGCCCCAGCATTTT	CSASVPKGNQPQHF	many	TRBV20-1	TRBJ1-5	NA
TGTGCCAGCAGTTTAGTCTGGACCGGAGGGAACGGGCAGTACTTC	CASSLVWTGGNGQYF	NA	TRBV12-3/TRBV12-4	TRBJ2-7	NA
TGTGCCAGCAGCGTAGCTCGGATGAACACTGAAGCTTTCTTT	CASSVARMNTEAFF	few	TRBV9	TRBJ1-1	NA
TGCAGCGTCCGGTGGGGGGACAGGGACCATGGCTACACCTTC	CSVRWGDRDHGYTF	NA	TRBV29-1	TRBJ1-2	TRBD1
TGTGCCAGCAGTTCAATCGGAAACACCATATATTTT	CASSSIGNTIYF	few	TRBV6-5	TRBJ1-3	NA
TGTGCCAGCAGTTCAGTCCTAGCGGAGGGGCACCAAGAGACCCAGTACTTC	CASSSVLAEGHQETQYF	few	TRBV12-3/TRBV12-4	TRBJ2-5	TRBD2
TGCAGCCCGGAAGCTGCGGGCCGCTATGGCTACACCTTC	CSPEAAGRYGYTF	once	TRBV29-1	TRBJ1-2	NA
TGTGCCAGCAGTTTAGCCGGGACACCCTACCACGAGCAGTACTTC	CASSLAGTPYHEQYF	NA	TRBV12-3/TRBV12-4	TRBJ2-7	NA